Ten or more counts support the clone carrying this TCR beta chain. The target antigen is unknown. The data derive from a study of T cells in Graves' hyperthyroidism and ophthalmopathy. The study's findings and limits: From stable hyperthyroidism, ophthalmopathy was separated by a 13 V-J model. Most expanded thyroid clonotypes above 0.001 recurred in blood.

Amplified regions were TCR beta CDR3 sequences from RNA transcripts. When the TCR CDR3 underwent first-round RT-PCR, the HTBI primer set was used. Using its own MiXCR run on the multiplex PCR reads, TCRdb lists one record per CDR3 protein. The table has approximately 510,000 distinct CDR3 sequences, 20% seen once. Germline CDR1 and CDR2: SQVTM and ANQGSEA. The CDR3 is made up of 14 amino acids. With 3 bases removed from V and 0 bases from J, the gap between germline ends came to 12 bases. This TCR was sampled from a man aged 18 to 29 with Graves' hyperthyroidism. The chain is built from TRBV29-1 and TRBJ2-7; D call uncertain. Sequences were obtained from blood. Here the CDR3 DNA reads TGCAGCGTTGAGGACCGAAGAAGCTCCTACGAGCAGTACTTC. Its translation is CSVEDRRSSYEQYF.